The 2 T cell receptor beta chains reported below all come from one sample, sequenced in a study of siplizumab effects on memory and regulatory T cells (dated by TCRdb to between 2019 and 2020). Library method: the immunoSEQ multiplex PCR assay. TCRdb mirrors the immuneACCESS table, restricted to in-frame sequences. Some clones are absent from its copies; in checked studies, under half trace to an unresolved V gene, and the reason for the others is unknown. This sample lists 90,000 to 95,000 clones; over 85% were detected once. The ten largest account for around 6.5% of the sample. The sample comprised CD8+ T cells sorted from blood. The source of these receptors is a human donor in good health.

The genes are TRBV27 and TRBJ1-5; 8 bases are shared with TRBD1. There are 14 residues in the CDR3. With 4 bases clipped from V and 7 bases from J, the junction kept 6 bases outside the gene matches. Per the germline V gene, CDR1 is MNHEY and CDR2 is SMNVEV (reference sequence). The CDR3 nucleotides are TGTGCCAGCAGTTCGGCAGGGGGCCGGCAGCCCCAGCATTTT. This gives the protein CASSSAGGRQPQHF.

The chain recombines TRBV27 with TRBJ2-7; D is unresolved. The CDR3 covers 14 residues. The V end lost 4 bases, the J end lost 2 bases, and 12 bases lay between the germline ends. Looked up from germline, CDR1 is MNHEY and CDR2 is SMNVEV (reference sequence). The CDR3: CASSSDNRPYEQYF. The DNA for the CDR3 is TGTGCCAGCAGTTCCGACAACAGACCCTACGAGCAGTACTTC.